The 6 T cell receptor beta chains listed next were all sequenced from one sample in a study of blood T cell repertoires in COVID-19. The data were produced by immunoSEQ multiplex PCR, yet TCRdb's version contains in-frame clones alone and is incomplete. The sample comprises a few hundred thousand clones, around 90% of which are singletons, and roughly 0.92% rests with the top ten. Sequencing used peripheral blood. Every receptor here comes from a woman in her 40s who had recovered from COVID-19.

V and J are TRBV4-1 and TRBJ2-7; 10 bases fit TRBD1. This CDR3 has 16 amino acids. Losses at the gene ends were 4 bases for V and 5 bases for J; bases not matched to a gene: 11. The germline V gene has CDR1 MGHRA and CDR2 YSYEKL. CDR3 amino acids: CASSRNSFGTGDEQYF. The CDR3 DNA reads as TGCGCCAGCAGCCGAAATTCTTTTGGGACAGGGGACGAGCAGTACTTC.

This chain connects TRBV5-1 to TRBJ1-3, with D possibly matching TRBD1 (6 bases). This CDR3 contains 17 residues. Per germline, CDR1 SGHRS and CDR2 YFSETQ. V shed 3 bases and J shed 1 base, with 17 bases lying between them. Here the CDR3 reads CASSWDNYESSGNTIYF. The DNA for the CDR3 is TGCGCCAGCAGCTGGGACAACTATGAATCATCTGGAAACACCATATATTTT.

The chain uses TRBV27 and TRBJ2-1; the match to TRBD2 covers 11 bases. The CDR3 loop spans 15 amino acids. The junction had 6 bases not matched to a gene; V was cut back by 5 bases and J by 6 bases. Germline lookup yields CDR1 MNHEY and CDR2 SMNVEV (reference sequence). CDR3 loop: CASSRLAGGRNEQFF. Here the CDR3 DNA reads TGTGCCAGCAGTCGTCTAGCGGGGGGCCGCAATGAGCAGTTCTTC.

The rearrangement joins TRBV30 to TRBJ1-2; tentatively, D is TRBD1 (6 bases). Trimming shortened V by 3 bases and J by 6 bases, and 14 bases separated the two germline ends. CDR1 and CDR2 from the germline V gene are GTSNPN and SVGIG (reference sequence). This CDR3 spans 13 amino acids. The CDR3 region has the DNA TGTGCCTGGAGCCACGGGGGGGCTCATGGCTACACCTTC. It is translated as CAWSHGGAHGYTF.

The V gene is TRBV4-1, the J gene TRBJ2-1; 9 positions match TRBD2. V trimming: 6 bases; J trimming: 0 bases; junction bases outside the gene matches: 12. Germline CDR1 reads MGHRA; CDR2 reads YSYEKL. The CDR3 loop spans 18 amino acids. Here the CDR3 DNA reads TGCGCCAGCAGTACTCCGAGCATAGCGGGAGACTCCTACAATGAGCAGTTCTTC. Amino acid sequence: CASSTPSIAGDSYNEQFF.

The chain has TRBV30 and TRBJ2-3; D ambiguous. V shed 0 bases and J shed 4 bases, with 5 bases lying between them. The CDR3 covers 12 residues. Germline assignment: CDR1 GTSNPN and CDR2 SVGIG (reference sequence). CDR3 loop: CAWSVSADTQYF. CDR3 bases: TGTGCCTGGAGTGTCTCTGCAGATACGCAGTATTTT.